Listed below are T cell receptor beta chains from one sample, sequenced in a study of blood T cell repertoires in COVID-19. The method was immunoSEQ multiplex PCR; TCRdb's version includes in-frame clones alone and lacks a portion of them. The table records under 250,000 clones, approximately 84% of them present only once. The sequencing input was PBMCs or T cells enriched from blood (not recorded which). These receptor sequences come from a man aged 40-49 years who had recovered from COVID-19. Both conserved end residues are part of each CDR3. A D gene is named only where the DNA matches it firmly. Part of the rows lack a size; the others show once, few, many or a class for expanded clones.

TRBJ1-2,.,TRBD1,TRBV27,CASSSRTGARYGYTF,TGTGCCAGCAGTTCTCGGACAGGGGCCCGCTATGGCTACACCTTC
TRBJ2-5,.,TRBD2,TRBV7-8,CASSAQTSGGQETQYF,TGTGCCAGCAGCGCACAGACTAGCGGGGGACAAGAGACCCAGTACTTC
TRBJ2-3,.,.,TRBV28,CASMDRRGALASTDTQYF,TGTGCCAGTATGGACCGCAGGGGGGCCTTGGCTAGCACAGATACGCAGTATTTT
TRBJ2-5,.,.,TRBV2,CASSDPGTQYF,TGTGCCAGCAGTGACCCAGGGACCCAGTACTTC
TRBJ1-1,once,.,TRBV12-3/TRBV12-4,CASSSPQGAFF,TGTGCCAGCAGCTCCCCCCAGGGAGCTTTCTTT
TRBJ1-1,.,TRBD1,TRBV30,CAWSDVGQSF,TGTGCCTGGAGCGATGTGGGACAGTCCTTT
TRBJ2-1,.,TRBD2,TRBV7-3,CASSLVGGLSSYNEQFF,TGTGCCAGCAGCTTAGTCGGGGGGTTATCCTCCTACAATGAGCAGTTCTTC
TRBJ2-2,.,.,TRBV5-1,CASSFRVTGELFF,TGCGCCAGCAGCTTCAGGGTCACCGGGGAGCTGTTTTTT
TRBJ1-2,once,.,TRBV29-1,CSVEDPGDGGYTF,TGCAGCGTTGAAGATCCGGGGGATGGGGGCTACACCTTC
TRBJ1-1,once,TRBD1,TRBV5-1,CASSFRQGGTEAFF,TGCGCCAGCAGCTTCCGACAGGGAGGCACTGAAGCTTTCTTT
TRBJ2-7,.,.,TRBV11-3,CASSLSGGGGEQYF,TGTGCCAGCAGCTTATCAGGAGGGGGCGGCGAGCAGTACTTC
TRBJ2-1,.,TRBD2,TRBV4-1,CASSQGNAGLATNEQFF,TGCGCCAGCAGCCAAGGAAATGCGGGACTAGCGACGAATGAGCAGTTCTTC
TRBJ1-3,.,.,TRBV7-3,CALPGVDGNTIYF,TGTGCCCTACCGGGGGTGGACGGAAACACCATATATTTT
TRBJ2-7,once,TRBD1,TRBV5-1,CASSLRDSSSYEQYF,TGCGCCAGCAGCCTCCGGGACAGTAGCTCCTACGAGCAGTACTTC
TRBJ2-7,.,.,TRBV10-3,CAIRSEGREQYF,TGTGCCATCAGGTCGGAGGGTCGGGAGCAGTACTTC
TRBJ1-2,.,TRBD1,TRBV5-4,CASSPQGGSGHGYTF,TGTGCCAGCAGCCCCCAGGGGGGCTCGGGTCACGGCTACACCTTC
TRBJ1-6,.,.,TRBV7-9,CASRSDSPLHF,TGTGCCAGCAGATCTGATTCACCCCTCCACTTT
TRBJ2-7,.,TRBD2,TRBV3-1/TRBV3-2,CASSQETGGRGEQYF,TGTGCCAGCAGCCAAGAAACGGGAGGGCGTGGAGAGCAGTACTTC
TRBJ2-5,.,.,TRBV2,CASSEEEGSGETQYF,TGTGCCAGCAGTGAAGAAGAGGGTAGCGGAGAGACCCAGTACTTC
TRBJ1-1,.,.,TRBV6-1,CASSEASTGSGTEAFF,TGTGCCAGCAGTGAAGCAAGTACCGGGTCGGGCACTGAAGCTTTCTTT
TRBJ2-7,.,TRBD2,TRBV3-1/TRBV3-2,CASSQLRGGLNYEQYF,TGTGCCAGCAGCCAACTTCGGGGGGGCCTTAACTACGAGCAGTACTTC
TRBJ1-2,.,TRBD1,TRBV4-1,CASSQERLGRGVNGYTF,TGCGCCAGCAGCCAAGAACGGCTGGGCAGGGGGGTGAATGGCTACACCTTC
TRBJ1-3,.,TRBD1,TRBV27,CASRPLQGAGNTIYF,TGTGCCAGCAGACCTCTACAGGGGGCTGGAAACACCATATATTTT
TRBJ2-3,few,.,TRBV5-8,CASSLGETTGPDTQYF,TGTGCCAGCAGCTTGGGGGAGACAACTGGGCCAGATACGCAGTATTTT
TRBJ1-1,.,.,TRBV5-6,CASSFWGHPNTEAFF,TGTGCCAGCAGCTTTTGGGGACACCCGAACACTGAAGCTTTCTTT
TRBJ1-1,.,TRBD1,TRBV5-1,CASSLVTGQRNTEAFF,TGCGCCAGCAGCTTGGTGACGGGACAGCGGAACACTGAAGCTTTCTTT